This T cell receptor beta chain was found in a study of cytomegalovirus exposure and HLA in healthy donors. Comment on this clone: Its antigen remains unidentified.

The PCR contained 60 Vbeta and 13 Jbeta primers. Per the original data handling: Counted up in a later analysis, unique TCR beta chains came to roughly 80 million, with around 11 million shared. Sequenced by immunoSEQ multiplex PCR; TCRdb stores in-frame clones only, minus some. The V and J calls and the clone size are those of that table, but D and trimming were determined from the DNA. The sample has about 120,000 clones; roughly 80% are singletons. Study-level results: It was confirmed in vitro that a few of the CMV-associated chains were specific for CMV antigens. Earlier results showed most TCR beta V segments being productive about 87% or about 30% of the time. Most TCR sequences were seen very rarely across donors, but some public TCRs occurred in many.

Looked up from germline, CDR1 is SGHRS and CDR2 is YFSETQ. This CDR3 comprises 14 residues. The trim removed 0 bases at V and 10 bases at J, leaving 5 bases unmatched. The V call is TRBV5-1, the J call TRBJ1-4, with 8 bases that match TRBD1. The sequencing sample was made of PBMCs. This sequence was found in a man aged 55 to 70 in good health and CMV-seropositive. CDR3 protein: CASSLGQGLGKLFF. CDR3 DNA: TGCGCCAGCAGCTTGGGACAGGGGCTAGGAAAACTGTTTTTT.